Detailed here is one T cell receptor beta chain. CDR3 length: 13 amino acids. Losses at the gene ends were 3 bases for V and 6 bases for J; bases not matched to a gene: 3. CDR1 and CDR2 (germline): SGHNT, YENEEA. This record belongs to a study of T cell changes during pregnancy in multiple sclerosis. TCRdb's table, derived via immunoSEQ multiplex PCR, lists solely in-frame clones and lacks some. The sample includes around 64,000 clones, around 90% of them seen just once. The input for sequencing was CD4+ T cells from peripheral blood mononuclear cells, taken after pregnancy. This chain uses TRBV11-3 with TRBJ2-3; 7 bases match TRBD2. The clonotype was recovered from a female donor with multiple sclerosis, enrolled in a pregnancy study. The CDR3 nucleotides read TGTGCCAGCAGCTTGGGGGGGGTCGATACGCAGTATTTT. This gives the protein CASSLGGVDTQYF.